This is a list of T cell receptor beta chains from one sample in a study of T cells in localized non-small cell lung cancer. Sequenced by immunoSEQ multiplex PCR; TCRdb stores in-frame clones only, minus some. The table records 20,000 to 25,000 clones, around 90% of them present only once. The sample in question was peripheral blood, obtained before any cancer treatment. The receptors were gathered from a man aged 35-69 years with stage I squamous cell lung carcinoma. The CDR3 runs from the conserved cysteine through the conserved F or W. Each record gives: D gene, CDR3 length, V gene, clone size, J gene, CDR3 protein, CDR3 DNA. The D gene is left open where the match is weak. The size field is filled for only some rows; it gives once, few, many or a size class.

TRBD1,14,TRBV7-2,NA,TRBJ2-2,CASRRQGNTGELFF,TGTGCCAGCAGGCGACAGGGTAACACCGGGGAGCTGTTTTTT
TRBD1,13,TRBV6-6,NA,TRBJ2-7,CASSPRGLGEQYF,TGTGCCAGCAGTCCCAGGGGGCTGGGGGAGCAGTACTTC
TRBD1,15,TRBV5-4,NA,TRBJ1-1,CASSLVAGGNTEAFF,TGTGCCAGCAGCTTGGTGGCAGGGGGGAACACTGAAGCTTTCTTT
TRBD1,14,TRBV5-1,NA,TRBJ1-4,CASSTGQQEEKLFF,TGCGCCAGCAGCACGGGACAGCAGGAAGAAAAACTGTTTTTT
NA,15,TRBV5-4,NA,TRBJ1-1,CASSLGPNEGTEAFF,TGTGCCAGCAGCTTAGGCCCTAACGAGGGAACTGAAGCTTTCTTT
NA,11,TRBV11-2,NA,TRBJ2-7,CASSLEYEQYF,TGTGCCAGCAGCTTAGAATACGAGCAGTACTTC
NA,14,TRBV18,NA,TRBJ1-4,CASSPPSTNEKLFF,TGTGCCAGCTCACCCCCCTCAACTAATGAAAAACTGTTTTTT
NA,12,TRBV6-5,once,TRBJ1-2,CASSYVGGGYTF,TGTGCCAGCAGTTACGTGGGGGGTGGCTACACCTTC
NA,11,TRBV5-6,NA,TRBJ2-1,CASSLGTEQFF,TGTGCCAGCAGCTTGGGGACTGAGCAGTTCTTC
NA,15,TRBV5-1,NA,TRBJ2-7,CASSRGPGFSYEQYF,TGCGCCAGCAGCCGCGGACCTGGATTTTCCTACGAGCAGTACTTC
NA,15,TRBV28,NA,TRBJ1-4,CASSSRGTTNEKLFF,TGTGCCAGCAGTTCTCGGGGGACCACTAATGAAAAACTGTTTTTT
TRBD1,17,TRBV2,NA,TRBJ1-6,CASSGTGGSVRNSPLHF,TGTGCCAGCAGTGGGACAGGGGGGAGTGTGAGGAATTCACCCCTCCACTTT
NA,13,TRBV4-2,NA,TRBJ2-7,CASSQVPASKQYF,TGTGCCAGCAGCCAAGTTCCAGCGAGTAAGCAGTACTTC
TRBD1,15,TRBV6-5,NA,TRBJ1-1,CASSYEIGGATEAFF,TGTGCCAGCAGTTACGAAATAGGGGGCGCGACTGAAGCTTTCTTT
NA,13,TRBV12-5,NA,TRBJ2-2,CASGSWNTGELFF,TGTGCTAGTGGCTCATGGAACACCGGGGAGCTGTTTTTT
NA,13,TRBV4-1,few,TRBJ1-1,CASSLTGYTEAFF,TGCGCCAGCAGCCTTACAGGGTACACTGAAGCTTTCTTT
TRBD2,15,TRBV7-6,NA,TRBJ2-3,CASSSRGGPPDTQYF,TGTGCCAGCAGCTCCCGGGGGGGCCCCCCAGATACGCAGTATTTT
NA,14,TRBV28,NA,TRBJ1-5,CASSDPGLDQPQHF,TGTGCCAGCAGCGACCCGGGGCTTGATCAGCCCCAGCATTTT
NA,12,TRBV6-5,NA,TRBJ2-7,CASSYVGGEQYF,TGTGCCAGCAGTTACGTGGGAGGCGAGCAGTACTTC
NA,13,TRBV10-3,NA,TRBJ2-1,CAISESGLVEQFF,TGTGCCATCAGTGAGTCGGGACTGGTTGAGCAGTTCTTC
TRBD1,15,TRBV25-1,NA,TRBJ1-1,CASSNAGQENTEAFF,TGTGCCAGCAGTAACGCGGGACAGGAGAACACTGAAGCTTTCTTT
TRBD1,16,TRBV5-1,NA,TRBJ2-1,CASSFHRGESYNEQFF,TGCGCCAGCAGCTTTCACAGGGGGGAGTCGTACAATGAGCAGTTCTTC
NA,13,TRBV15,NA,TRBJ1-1,CATSPGTDTEAFF,TGTGCCACCAGCCCAGGGACGGACACTGAAGCTTTCTTT
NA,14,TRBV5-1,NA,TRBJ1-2,CASSLTLPNRGYTF,TGCGCCAGCAGCTTGACACTCCCTAATCGGGGCTACACCTTC
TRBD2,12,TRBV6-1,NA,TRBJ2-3,CASSRGGDTQYF,TGTGCCAGCAGTCGGGGGGGAGATACGCAGTATTTT
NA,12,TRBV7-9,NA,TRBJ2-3,CASSFQTDTQYF,TGTGCCAGCAGCTTTCAGACAGATACGCAGTATTTT
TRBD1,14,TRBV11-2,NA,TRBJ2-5,CASSFTGGLETQYF,TGTGCCAGCAGCTTCACAGGGGGACTAGAGACCCAGTACTTC
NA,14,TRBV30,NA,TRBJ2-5,CAWETYRDQETQYF,TGTGCCTGGGAAACGTACAGGGACCAAGAGACCCAGTACTTC
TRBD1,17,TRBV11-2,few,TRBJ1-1,CASSDPSGTGGRTEAFF,TGTGCCAGCAGTGACCCCTCTGGGACAGGGGGAAGGACTGAAGCTTTCTTT
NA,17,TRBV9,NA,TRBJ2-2,CASSGLGGSTNTGELFF,TGTGCCAGCAGCGGCCTAGGGGGTAGCACGAACACCGGGGAGCTGTTTTTT
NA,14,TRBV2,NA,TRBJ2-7,CASTMGSGASEQYF,TGTGCCAGCACCATGGGGTCAGGAGCTTCCGAGCAGTACTTC
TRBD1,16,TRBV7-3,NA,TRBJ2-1,CASSLHGQGVNNEQFF,TGTGCCAGCAGCTTACACGGACAGGGTGTAAACAATGAGCAGTTCTTC
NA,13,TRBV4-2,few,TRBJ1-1,CASSQEGRPEAFF,TGTGCCAGCAGCCAAGAAGGCAGGCCTGAAGCTTTCTTT
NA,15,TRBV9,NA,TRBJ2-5,CASSAELGAGETQYF,TGTGCCAGCAGCGCCGAATTGGGGGCCGGGGAGACCCAGTACTTC
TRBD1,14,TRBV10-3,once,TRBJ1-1,CAISADRGNTEAFF,TGTGCCATCAGTGCGGACAGGGGGAACACTGAAGCTTTCTTT
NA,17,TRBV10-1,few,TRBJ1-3,CASSEPPEGKGGNTIYF,TGCGCCAGCAGTGAGCCGCCGGAGGGTAAGGGGGGGAACACCATATATTTT
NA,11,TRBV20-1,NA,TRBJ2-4,CSAEDGNIQYF,TGCAGTGCGGAAGATGGAAACATTCAGTACTTC
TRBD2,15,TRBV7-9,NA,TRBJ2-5,CASSPYGGARETQYF,TGTGCCAGCAGCCCTTACGGGGGGGCTAGGGAGACCCAGTACTTC
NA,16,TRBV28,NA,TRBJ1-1,CASSVDSGVVNTEAFF,TGTGCCAGCAGTGTAGACTCAGGGGTAGTGAACACTGAAGCTTTCTTT
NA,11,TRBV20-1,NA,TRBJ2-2,CSAANTGELFF,TGCAGTGCGGCGAACACCGGGGAGCTGTTTTTT
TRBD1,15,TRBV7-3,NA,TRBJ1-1,CASSPGQGMNTEAFF,TGTGCCAGCAGCCCGGGACAGGGCATGAACACTGAAGCTTTCTTT
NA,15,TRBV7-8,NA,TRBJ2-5,CASSLADLGVETQYF,TGTGCCAGCAGCTTAGCAGATTTGGGGGTCGAGACCCAGTACTTC
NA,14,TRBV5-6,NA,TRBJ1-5,CASSFRGSNQPQHF,TGTGCCAGCAGCTTCAGGGGAAGCAATCAGCCCCAGCATTTT
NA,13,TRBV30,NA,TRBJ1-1,CAWRTTMNTEAFF,TGTGCCTGGAGAACAACAATGAACACTGAAGCTTTCTTT
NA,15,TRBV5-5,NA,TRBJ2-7,CASSLGQSYYYEQYF,TGTGCCAGCAGCTTGGGGCAGTCTTATTACTACGAGCAGTACTTC
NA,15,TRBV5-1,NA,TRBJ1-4,CASSLGGLGGEKLFF,TGCGCCAGCAGCTTGGGCGGGTTGGGGGGCGAAAAACTGTTTTTT
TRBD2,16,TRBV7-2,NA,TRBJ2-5,CASSSRTSGGLETQYF,TGTGCCAGCAGCTCGAGGACTAGCGGGGGGTTAGAGACCCAGTACTTC
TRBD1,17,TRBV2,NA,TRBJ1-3,CASSERTGIVSGNTIYF,TGTGCCAGCAGTGAAAGGACAGGCATCGTCTCTGGAAACACCATATATTTT
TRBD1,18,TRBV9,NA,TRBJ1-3,CASSGRDRKPPLGNTIYF,TGTGCCAGCAGCGGCCGGGACAGAAAACCACCTCTTGGAAACACCATATATTTT
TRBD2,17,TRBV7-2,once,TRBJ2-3,CASSLVSGGAPTDTQYF,TGTGCCAGCAGCTTAGTTAGCGGGGGGGCCCCCACAGATACGCAGTATTTT
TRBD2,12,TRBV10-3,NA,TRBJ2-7,CAISGTSRRQYF,TGTGCCATCAGCGGGACTAGCCGGCGGCAGTACTTC
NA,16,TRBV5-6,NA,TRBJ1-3,CASSLYHGGSGNTIYF,TGTGCCAGCAGCTTGTACCACGGGGGGTCTGGAAACACCATATATTTT
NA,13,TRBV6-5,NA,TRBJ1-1,CASSSGGTTEAFF,TGTGCCAGCAGTTCGGGGGGAACGACTGAAGCTTTCTTT
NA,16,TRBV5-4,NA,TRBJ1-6,CASSSGFSSYNSPLHF,TGTGCCAGCAGCTCGGGGTTTAGCTCCTATAATTCACCCCTCCACTTT
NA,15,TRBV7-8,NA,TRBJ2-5,CASSSGTPYQETQYF,TGTGCCAGCAGCTCCGGGACGCCCTACCAAGAGACCCAGTACTTC
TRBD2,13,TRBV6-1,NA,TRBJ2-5,CASSAGGGETQYF,TGTGCCAGCAGTGCCGGGGGGGGAGAGACCCAGTACTTC
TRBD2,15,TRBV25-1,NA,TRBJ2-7,CASSEYDSGGLEQYF,TGTGCCAGCAGTGAATATGATAGCGGGGGACTTGAGCAGTACTTC